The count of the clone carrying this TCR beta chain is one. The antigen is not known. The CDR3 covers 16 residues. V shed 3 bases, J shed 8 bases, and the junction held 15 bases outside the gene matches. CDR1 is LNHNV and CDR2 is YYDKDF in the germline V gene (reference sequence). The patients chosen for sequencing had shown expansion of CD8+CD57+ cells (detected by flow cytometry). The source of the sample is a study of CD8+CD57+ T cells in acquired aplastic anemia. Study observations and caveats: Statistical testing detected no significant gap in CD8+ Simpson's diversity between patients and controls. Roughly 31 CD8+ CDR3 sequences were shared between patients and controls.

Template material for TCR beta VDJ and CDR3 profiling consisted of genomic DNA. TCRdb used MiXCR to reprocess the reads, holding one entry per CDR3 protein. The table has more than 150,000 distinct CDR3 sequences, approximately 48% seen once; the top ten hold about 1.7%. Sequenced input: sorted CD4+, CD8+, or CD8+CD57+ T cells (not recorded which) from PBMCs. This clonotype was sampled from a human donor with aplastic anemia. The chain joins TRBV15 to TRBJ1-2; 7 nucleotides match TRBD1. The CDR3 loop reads CATSSLAGTDRTGYTF. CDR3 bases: TGTGCCACCAGCAGCTTGGCGGGGACAGATCGTACCGGCTACACCTTC. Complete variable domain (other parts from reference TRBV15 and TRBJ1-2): DAMVIQNPRYQVTQFGKPVTLSCSQTLNHNVMYWYQQKSSQAPKLLFHYYDKDFNNEADTPDNFQSRRPNTSFCFLDIRSPGLGDTAMYLCATSSLAGTDRTGYTFGSGTRLTVV.